Each of the 2 T cell receptor beta chains below was sequenced from the same sample in a study of cytomegalovirus exposure and HLA in healthy donors. PCR was performed using 60 Vbeta and 13 Jbeta primers. Only in-frame clones appear in the TCRdb table, and some are missing; sequencing was by immunoSEQ multiplex PCR. Of under 150,000 clones in the sample, around 72% are singletons; the top ten hold approximately 1.7%. Sequences were obtained from PBMCs. Receptor source: a woman aged 40 to 49 in good health and CMV-seronegative.

V and J are TRBV9 and TRBJ1-1, with 9 bases identical to TRBD1. The germline gives CDR1 SGDLS, CDR2 YYNGEE. CDR3 length equals 16 residues. The trim removed 4 bases at V and 1 base at J, leaving 8 bases unmatched. CDR3 loop: CASSTFTGGSNTEAFF. CDR3 coding DNA: TGTGCCAGCAGCACGTTTACAGGGGGCTCGAACACTGAAGCTTTCTTT.

The chain links TRBV10-3 to TRBJ2-3, with a tentative D call TRBD1 (7 bases). The germline CDR1 and CDR2 sequences are ENHRY and SYGVKD. The CDR3 extends over 14 amino acids. Trimming took 3 bases from V and 6 from J, leaving 13 bases between them. CDR3: CAISEKTGRDTQYF. The CDR3 DNA reads as TGTGCCATCAGTGAAAAGACAGGGAGGGATACGCAGTATTTT.